This TCR beta chain was documented in a study of long-term antiretroviral therapy in people with HIV. Broader study findings: The ART regimens used between about 2003 and 2018 may be less effective than current ones.

Comments on this clone: What it binds is unknown.

They ran version v3.0 of the immunoSEQ assay at survey level. Generated by immunoSEQ multiplex PCR, the TCRdb table keeps only in-frame clones and is missing some. The top ten hold more than 4% of the sample, which has roughly 28,000 clones, around 90% seen once. No donor had fewer than one pre-ART PBMC sample or fewer than two post-ART PBMC samples. Treatment for every participant with HIV took place in the United States. The V and J ends lost 2 bases and 0 bases respectively, with 12 bases between them. The CDR3 has 15 amino acids. The germline gives CDR1 SGHRS, CDR2 YFSETQ. This specimen was unsorted PBMCs, taken just over 5 years after starting antiretroviral therapy. The receptor was derived from a woman between 35 and 50 years old with HIV. The rearrangement uses TRBV5-1 and TRBJ2-7; D might be TRBD1 or TRBD2, each matching 5 bases. This CDR3 reads CASSFGTASSYEQYF. The DNA for the CDR3 is TGCGCCAGCAGCTTTGGGACGGCCAGCTCCTACGAGCAGTACTTC.